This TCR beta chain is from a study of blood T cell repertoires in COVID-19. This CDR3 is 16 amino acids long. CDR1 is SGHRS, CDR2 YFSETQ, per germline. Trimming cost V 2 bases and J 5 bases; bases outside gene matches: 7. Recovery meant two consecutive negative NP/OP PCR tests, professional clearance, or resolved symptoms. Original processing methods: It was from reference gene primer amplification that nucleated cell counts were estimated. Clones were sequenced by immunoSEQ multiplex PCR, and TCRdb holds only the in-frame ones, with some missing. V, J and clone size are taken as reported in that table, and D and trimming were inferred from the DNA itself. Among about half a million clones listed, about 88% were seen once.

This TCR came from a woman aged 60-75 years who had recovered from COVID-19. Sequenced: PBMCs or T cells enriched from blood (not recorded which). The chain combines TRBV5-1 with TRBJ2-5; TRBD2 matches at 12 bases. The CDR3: CASSLPSGGAEETQYF. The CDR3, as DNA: TGCGCCAGCAGCTTACCTAGCGGGGGGGCCGAGGAGACCCAGTACTTC.